Following are 23 T cell receptor beta chains from one sample sequenced in a study of cytomegalovirus exposure and HLA in healthy donors. The PCR contained 60 Vbeta and 13 Jbeta primers. The assay was immunoSEQ multiplex PCR, and TCRdb's table has in-frame clones only and misses some. The sample carries 100,000 to 120,000 clones, roughly 13% recorded once. The sequenced sample was PBMCs. The origin of the receptors is a man between 35 and 55 years old in good health and CMV-seropositive.

In its sample, this clone was seen a few times. The chain links TRBV27 to TRBJ2-1; maybe TRBD2 (6 bases). V was clipped by 2 bases and J by 0 bases, with 11 bases between them. The length of the CDR3 is 16 residues. Per germline, CDR1 MNHEY and CDR2 SMNVEV (reference sequence). The CDR3 here is CASSLMGGSSYNEQFF. Here the CDR3 DNA reads TGTGCCAGCAGTTTAATGGGGGGTAGCTCCTACAATGAGCAGTTCTTC.

The chain combines TRBV2 with TRBJ1-1; unclear D gene. There are 12 residues in the CDR3. The germline CDR1 and CDR2 sequences are SNHLY and FYNNEI. Trimming cost V 8 bases and J 5 bases, with 12 bases left between them. CDR3 bases: TGTGCCAGCGCGCGGGATCGGACTGAAGCTTTCTTT. Translating gives CASARDRTEAFF. The variable domain in full, with the rest retrieved from reference TRBV2 and TRBJ1-1, is EPEVTQTPSHQVTQMGQEVILRCVPISNHLYFYWYRQILGQKVEFLVSFYNNEISEKSEIFDDQFSVERPDGSNFTLKIRSTKLEDSAMYFCASARDRTEAFFGQGTRLTVV.

J is TRBJ1-1 and V is TRBV5-1, with 8 bases identical to TRBD1. The germline gives CDR1 SGHRS, CDR2 YFSETQ. With V trimmed by 0 bases and J by 2 bases, 6 bases remained unmatched. The CDR3 covers 16 residues. For the CDR3, the DNA is TGCGCCAGCAGCTTGGCATACAGGGGGGAAAACACTGAAGCTTTCTTT. This translates into CASSLAYRGENTEAFF.

The chain uses TRBV6-1 and TRBJ1-1; D remains ambiguous. This CDR3 has 13 residues. Trimming took off 3 bases at V and 2 bases at J, with 7 bases between the two ends. Looked up from germline, CDR1 is MNHNS and CDR2 is SASEGT. CDR3 DNA sequence: TGTGCCAGCAGTGACGGAGGCAACACTGAAGCTTTCTTT. Protein product: CASSDGGNTEAFF.

This clone was picked up a small number of times. This rearrangement joins TRBV30 to TRBJ2-2; unclear D gene. This CDR3 has 12 residues. The germline V gene encodes CDR1 GTSNPN and CDR2 SVGIG (reference sequence). Trimming took 3 bases from V and 4 from J, leaving 6 bases between them. The CDR3 here is CAWRQFTGELFF. In DNA, the CDR3 is TGTGCCTGGAGACAGTTCACCGGGGAGCTGTTTTTT. Looking up the rest from reference TRBV30 and TRBJ2-2 gives the full variable domain: SQTIHQWPATLVQPVGSPLSLECTVEGTSNPNLYWYRQAAGRGLQLLFYSVGIGQISSEVPQNLSASRPQDRQFILSSKKLLLSDSGFYLCAWRQFTGELFFGEGSRLTVL.

This clone was observed a few times. This chain connects TRBV2 to TRBJ1-1; unclear D gene. Trimming cost V 3 bases and J 6 bases, with 5 bases left between them. CDR1 is SNHLY, CDR2 FYNNEI, per germline. The CDR3 is 11 amino acids. The DNA for the CDR3 is TGTGCCAGCAGTGAGGAGCCTGAAGCTTTCTTT. This sequence encodes CASSEEPEAFF.

V gene TRBV6-5 combines with J gene TRBJ1-5; D perhaps matches TRBD1 (6 bases). The CDR3 is 15 residues long. V lost 5 bases and J 6 bases, leaving 17 bases between the germline ends. The germline CDR1 and CDR2 sequences are MNHEY and SVGAGI. CDR3 region: CASSLTAGVGQPQHF. Written as DNA, the CDR3 is TGTGCCAGCAGTCTCACGGCAGGGGTCGGTCAGCCCCAGCATTTT.

This clone was detected a few times. The chain recombines TRBV28 with TRBJ1-5; D remains unclear. The germline gives CDR1 MDHEN, CDR2 SYDVKM. The V gene lost 5 bases and the J gene lost 7 bases, with 15 bases spanning the gap. This CDR3 is built from 14 residues. The chain's CDR3 is CASSGLEAGQPQHF. The DNA for the CDR3 is TGTGCCAGCAGTGGATTGGAGGCTGGCCAGCCCCAGCATTTT. Complete variable domain (other parts from reference TRBV28 and TRBJ1-5): DVKVTQSSRYLVKRTGEKVFLECVQDMDHENMFWYRQDPGLGLRLIYFSYDVKMKEKGDIPEGYSVSREKKERFSLILESASTNQTSMYLCASSGLEAGQPQHFGDGTRLSIL.

The chain combines TRBV28 with TRBJ2-5, with D perhaps TRBD2 (6 bases). The germline CDR1 and CDR2 sequences are MDHEN and SYDVKM. The length of the CDR3 is 16 residues. V lost 4 bases and J lost 1, with 16 bases in between. CDR3 DNA: TGTGCCAGCAGTTCGGGACCTACCGGGGGCCAAGAGACCCAGTACTTC. Protein sequence: CASSSGPTGGQETQYF.

Only a few counts were recorded for this clone. This sequence joins TRBV15 and TRBJ2-7; D remains ambiguous. V was trimmed by 5 bases and J by 2 bases, leaving 10 bases between them. This CDR3 region has 13 residues. In germline, CDR1 is LNHNV, CDR2 YYDKDF (reference sequence). CDR3 sequence reads: CATSDAETYEQYF. CDR3 in DNA: TGTGCCACCAGCGACGCGGAAACCTACGAGCAGTACTTC. Drawing the rest from reference TRBV15 and TRBJ2-7, the complete variable domain is DAMVIQNPRYQVTQFGKPVTLSCSQTLNHNVMYWYQQKSSQAPKLLFHYYDKDFNNEADTPDNFQSRRPNTSFCFLDIRSPGLGDTAMYLCATSDAETYEQYFGPGTRLTVT.

The rearrangement uses TRBV10-3 and TRBJ1-1; D possibly corresponds to TRBD1 (6 bases). Between the trimmed V and J ends, which lost 2 bases and 0 bases, there was a span of 10 bases. The CDR3 is 15 residues long. The germline CDR1 and CDR2 sequences are ENHRY and SYGVKD. Here the CDR3 DNA reads TGTGCCATCAGTGAGGGTGGGGGCATGAACACTGAAGCTTTCTTT. This translates into CAISEGGGMNTEAFF.

The V gene is TRBV9, the J gene TRBJ2-7, with a tentative D call TRBD2 (5 bases). Germline CDR1 is SGDLS and CDR2 is YYNGEE. V shed 0 bases and J shed 5 bases, with 12 bases lying between them. CDR3 length equals 14 residues. This CDR3 reads CASSVDQRRHEQYF. In DNA form, the CDR3 reads TGTGCCAGCAGCGTAGACCAGCGGCGTCACGAGCAGTACTTC.

The rearrangement joins TRBV4-1 to TRBJ2-3; 15 bases align to TRBD2. The CDR3 covers 17 residues. With V trimmed by 3 bases and J by 5 bases, 6 bases remained unmatched. The germline V gene has CDR1 MGHRA and CDR2 YSYEKL. CDR3 DNA sequence: TGCGCCAGCAGCCAGCTCCCGGGACTAGCGGGAGGAGATACGCAGTATTTT. It codes for CASSQLPGLAGGDTQYF.

The chain links TRBV10-1 to TRBJ2-1; weak D call: TRBD1 (5 bases). Germline-derived CDR1 and CDR2 are WNHNN and SYGVQD (reference sequence). The V end was cut by 5 bases, the J end by 13 bases, with 15 bases between. The CDR3 spans 12 residues. CDR3 sequence: CASSYDRKNQFF. DNA of the CDR3: TGCGCCAGCAGTTATGACAGAAAGAATCAGTTCTTC.

This clone has a handful of counts. The V and J genes are TRBV10-3 and TRBJ2-3; tentatively, D is TRBD2 (6 bases). V lost 7 bases and J lost 0, with 14 bases in between. Germline V gene lookup returns CDR1 ENHRY and CDR2 SYGVKD. This CDR3 spans 15 amino acids. The CDR3 DNA follows: TGTGCCATCAAGTGGAGTGGGACTAGCACAGATACGCAGTATTTT. Its translation: CAIKWSGTSTDTQYF.

Concerning this clone itself: The same CDR3 also results from other DNA sequences found in this sample. V and J are TRBV9 and TRBJ1-1, with a tentative D call TRBD1 (5 bases). Per germline, CDR1 SGDLS and CDR2 YYNGEE. V lost 3 bases to trimming and J lost 5 bases, with 11 bases between them. The CDR3 consists of 13 residues. CDR3 sequence reads: CASSGAGGTEAFF. The CDR3 DNA is TGTGCCAGCAGCGGGGCGGGGGGAACTGAAGCTTTCTTT.

The chain employs TRBV5-6 and TRBJ2-1; 8 bases map to TRBD2. Germline-derived CDR1 and CDR2 are SGHDT and YYEEEE. V gave up 1 base and J gave up 5 bases; unmatched junction bases: 8. The CDR3 consists of 16 residues. The CDR3 DNA sequence: TGTGCCAGCAGCTTGACCGCGGGGGGCAATAACAATGAGCAGTTCTTC. Translation: CASSLTAGGNNNEQFF.

The chain carries TRBV27 and TRBJ1-4; 8 bases fit TRBD1. The J segment lost 7 bases and the V segment lost 6 bases, leaving 13 bases of the junction unmatched. From germline, CDR1 is MNHEY and CDR2 SMNVEV (reference sequence). This CDR3 is built from 16 residues. The CDR3 loop is CASRTADTGGSEKLFF. CDR3 coding DNA: TGTGCCAGCAGAACCGCGGACACAGGGGGGAGTGAAAAACTGTTTTTT.

This clone came up a few times. This sequence joins TRBV4-2 and TRBJ1-2, with a weak D call TRBD1 (6 bases). The CDR3 covers 15 residues. Germline V lookup: CDR1 LGHNA, CDR2 YNFKEQ. V lost 4 bases, J lost 2 bases, and 14 bases lay in between. CDR3 residues: CASSPETTGNYGYTF. The CDR3 DNA reads as TGTGCCAGCAGCCCCGAAACGACAGGAAACTATGGCTACACCTTC.

This clone was seen a handful of times. CDR3 sequence reads: CASSVDAQGNTEAFF. Written as DNA, the CDR3 is TGTGCCAGCAGCGTAGATGCACAGGGGAACACTGAAGCTTTCTTT. The chain uses TRBV9 and TRBJ1-1, with D possibly matching TRBD1 (6 bases). Germline CDR1 is SGDLS and CDR2 is YYNGEE. The CDR3 runs 15 residues. Trimming stripped 0 bases from V and 1 base from J, with 10 bases between.

V and J are TRBV5-1 and TRBJ1-4, with TRBD1 matching over 8 bases. The germline V gene has CDR1 SGHRS and CDR2 YFSETQ. The CDR3 is 16 residues long. The junction had 7 bases not matched to a gene; V was cut back by 0 bases and J by 6 bases. CDR3 sequence reads: CASSLDGQGGYEKLFF. The CDR3 DNA is TGCGCCAGCAGCTTGGACGGACAGGGTGGTTATGAAAAACTGTTTTTT.

This clone was seen a few times. This sequence joins TRBV10-3 and TRBJ2-5; 13 bases align to TRBD2. The CDR3 sequence is 15 residues long. J lost 2 bases, V lost 10 bases, and 7 bases had no gene match. Germline V gene sequence: CDR1 ENHRY, CDR2 SYGVKD. The CDR3 DNA is TGTGCCACCGCGAGACTAGCGGGGGGACAAGAGACCCAGTACTTC. The encoded protein is CATARLAGGQETQYF.

This clone was counted only a few times. This chain uses TRBV7-9 with TRBJ1-4; tentatively, D is TRBD1 (6 bases). Germline V CDR1 and CDR2: SEHNR, FQNEAQ (reference sequence). The CDR3 totals 14 residues. Trimming pared 5 bases from V and 4 bases from J, leaving 11 bases between. The DNA of the CDR3 is TGTGCCAGCAGCCTCCGACAGGATAATGAAAAACTGTTTTTT. Amino acids: CASSLRQDNEKLFF.